One sample yielded the 18 T cell receptor beta chains listed below, sequenced in a study of T-cell memory formation after mild COVID-19. TCRdb reprocessed the 5' RACE reads with MiXCR, giving one entry per CDR3 protein. The sample lists 150,000 to 200,000 distinct CDR3 sequences; more than 9% were seen once. Sequencing was performed on PBMCs or a T cell subset sorted from them (not recorded which). The receptors stem from a man aged 18 to 30 who had mild COVID-19 (a few samples of this study predate the infection). Cell type and time point are not known.

This clonotype turned up a few times. The gene calls are TRBV20-1 and TRBJ2-2; 12 bases are a match to TRBD2. V shed 6 bases, J shed 6 bases, and the junction held 5 bases outside the gene matches. Germline lookup yields CDR1 DFQATT and CDR2 SNEGSKA (reference sequence). This CDR3 comprises 14 residues. The CDR3 protein is CSALGLAGSGELFF. The DNA for the CDR3 is TGCAGTGCCCTGGGACTAGCGGGTTCCGGGGAGCTGTTTTTT.

The chain links TRBV7-9 to TRBJ2-5; 7 bases line up with TRBD2. Per the germline V gene, CDR1 is SEHNR and CDR2 is FQNEAQ (reference sequence). Losses at the gene ends were 3 bases for V and 2 bases for J; bases not matched to a gene: 3. The CDR3 is made up of 14 amino acids. For the CDR3, the DNA is TGTGCCAGCAGCTTTCTAGCGGCACAAGAGACCCAGTACTTC. Amino acids: CASSFLAAQETQYF. Using reference TRBV7-9 and TRBJ2-5 for the parts outside the CDR3, the full variable domain is DTGVSQNPRHKITKRGQNVTFRCDPISEHNRLYWYRQTLGQGPEFLTYFQNEAQLEKSRLLSDRFSAERPKGSFSTLEIQRTEQGDSAMYLCASSFLAAQETQYFGPGTRLLVL.

This chain connects TRBV6-5 to TRBJ2-7; perhaps D is TRBD1 or TRBD2 (5 bases each). Germline-derived CDR1 and CDR2 are MNHEY and SVGAGI. This CDR3 has 13 residues. Trimming stripped 6 bases from V and 3 bases from J, with 12 bases between. CDR3 DNA: TGTGCCAGCAGACGGGGACGAGACTACGAGCAGTACTTC. Translated: CASRRGRDYEQYF.

V usage is TRBV7-9 and J usage is TRBJ1-6; maybe TRBD1 (5 bases). CDR3 length: 12 residues. The germline V gene has CDR1 SEHNR and CDR2 FQNEAQ (reference sequence). Trimming took off 9 bases at V and 6 bases at J, with 9 bases between the two ends. The CDR3 DNA reads TGTGCCAGTGCAAGGGGTAATTCACCCCTCCACTTT. This sequence encodes CASARGNSPLHF. Looking up the rest from reference TRBV7-9 and TRBJ1-6 gives the full variable domain: DTGVSQNPRHKITKRGQNVTFRCDPISEHNRLYWYRQTLGQGPEFLTYFQNEAQLEKSRLLSDRFSAERPKGSFSTLEIQRTEQGDSAMYLCASARGNSPLHFGNGTRLTVT.

The V and J genes are TRBV4-1 and TRBJ2-7; tentative D call: TRBD1 (6 bases). CDR3 size: 16 residues. V was cut by 1 base and J by 3 bases, with 16 bases left in between. Germline V gene data show CDR1 as MGHRA and CDR2 as YSYEKL. For the CDR3, the DNA is TGCGCCAGCAGCCAAGTCCCCGGACAGAAAGTCTACGAGCAGTACGTC. This sequence encodes CASSQVPGQKVYEQYV.

This clonotype has at least ten counts. The chain links TRBV11-2 to TRBJ1-3; no clear D. V lost 5 bases, J lost 0 bases, and 17 bases lay in between. CDR3 length: 17 amino acids. CDR1 and CDR2 from the germline V gene are SGHAT and FQNNGV. This CDR3 reads CASSRNPKGLSGNTIYF. The DNA for the CDR3 is TGTGCCAGCAGCCGAAACCCCAAGGGCCTCTCTGGAAACACCATATATTTT.

This clonotype was seen at least ten times. CDR3 in DNA: TGTGCCAGCAGTTTAGGTTCGGACAGGTACAATGAGCAGTTCTTC. This gives the protein CASSLGSDRYNEQFF. This chain joins TRBV12-3 or TRBV12-4 and TRBJ2-1; 7 positions agree with TRBD1. The CDR3 spans 15 residues. V dropped 1 base and J dropped 4; count of bases not matched to a gene: 4.

This chain uses TRBV7-9 with TRBJ1-5; D possibly corresponds to TRBD1 (5 bases). In germline, CDR1 is SEHNR, CDR2 FQNEAQ (reference sequence). The CDR3 length is 14 residues. The V end lost 4 bases, the J end lost 7 bases, and 14 bases lay between the germline ends. CDR3 bases: TGTGCCAGCAGCTGGGGGTCACCCGGGCAGCCCCAGCATTTT. Encoded protein: CASSWGSPGQPQHF.

Worth noting for this clonotype: The junction shows a germline mismatch at one end, possibly a read error. The rearrangement uses TRBV7-9 and TRBJ2-3; 8 bases line up with TRBD1. This CDR3 region has 14 residues. Per germline, CDR1 SEHNR and CDR2 FQNEAQ (reference sequence). The CDR3: CAGSPGQGTDTQYF. In nucleotides, the CDR3 is TGTGCCGGCAGCCCTGGACAGGGTACAGATACGCAGTATTTT.

This clonotype has just a few counts. The chain's CDR3 is CSATGAGQPQHF. The CDR3 region has the DNA TGCAGTGCTACAGGGGCCGGTCAGCCCCAGCATTTT. This rearrangement joins TRBV20-1 to TRBJ1-5, with D perhaps matching TRBD1 (6 bases). Germline CDR1 and CDR2: DFQATT and SNEGSKA (reference sequence). V was cut by 4 bases and J by 6 bases, with 10 bases left in between. This CDR3 contains 12 residues.

In this sample, this clonotype turned up many times. The chain couples TRBV5-5 to TRBJ1-5; D unclear. Germline CDR1 and CDR2: SGHKS and YYEKEE (reference sequence). This CDR3 region has 13 residues. Trimming took 0 bases from V and 10 from J, leaving 11 bases between them. The CDR3 coding sequence is TGTGCCAGCAGCTTGGCAACAGCCAAACCCCAGCATTTT. It codes for CASSLATAKPQHF. The full variable domain, completed using reference TRBV5-5 and TRBJ1-5, is DAGVTQSPTHLIKTRGQQVTLRCSPISGHKSVSWYQQVLGQGPQFIFQYYEKEERGRGNFPDRFSARQFPNYSSELNVNALLLGDSALYLCASSLATAKPQHFGDGTRLSIL.

This clonotype has more than one count but fewer than ten. The CDR3 sequence is CASSLAGQAYEQYF. The CDR3 DNA reads as TGTGCCAGCTCACTAGCGGGACAGGCCTACGAGCAGTACTTC. This rearrangement joins TRBV18 to TRBJ2-7, with D perhaps assigned TRBD1 or TRBD2 (8 bases each). The CDR3 length is 14 residues. V lost 4 bases, J lost 2 bases, and 12 bases lay in between. CDR1 KGHSH and CDR2 LQKENI come from the germline V gene.

This clonotype has just a few counts. This sequence joins TRBV5-1 and TRBJ2-5, with a tentative D call TRBD2 (5 bases). The V end lost 5 bases, the J end lost 0 bases, and 8 bases lay between the germline ends. CDR3 length: 13 residues. Germline CDR1 and CDR2: SGHRS and YFSETQ. CDR3 loop: CASSEGNQETQYF. The CDR3 region has the DNA TGCGCCAGCAGTGAGGGCAACCAAGAGACCCAGTACTTC.

This sequence joins TRBV4-1 and TRBJ2-2, with 10 bases matching TRBD2. This CDR3 is built from 18 residues. Trimming took 0 bases from V and 10 from J; bases not matched to a gene: 14. The germline V gene encodes CDR1 MGHRA and CDR2 YSYEKL. The CDR3 region has the DNA TGCGCCAGCAGCCAAGAAACGAAAGCGGGGGGGCCGGTAATGGAGCTGTTTTTT. Translating gives CASSQETKAGGPVMELFF.

This sequence joins TRBV5-6 and TRBJ1-5; D is ambiguous. V lost 0 bases and J 11 bases, leaving 12 bases between the germline ends. The V gene's germline CDR1 is SGHDT and CDR2 YYEEEE. The CDR3 covers 13 residues. CDR3 nucleotide sequence: TGTGCCAGCAGCTTGGGGCGCCCCGGGACCCAGCATTTT. Translation gives CASSLGRPGTQHF.

This clonotype was observed a handful of times. The chain has TRBV5-5 and TRBJ2-7, with no clear D. This CDR3 region has 14 residues. The V gene lost 3 bases and the J gene lost 2 bases, with 12 bases spanning the gap. From germline, CDR1 is SGHKS and CDR2 YYEKEE (reference sequence). Written as DNA, the CDR3 is TGTGCCAGCAGCTCGGGCTTAGAGGCCTACGAGCAGTACTTC. It codes for CASSSGLEAYEQYF.

The chain employs TRBV2 and TRBJ2-5; 7 bases fit TRBD1. Germline CDR1 reads SNHLY; CDR2 reads FYNNEI. V lost 6 bases and J lost 2; bases outside the gene matches: 6. This CDR3 has 14 amino acids. Here the CDR3 reads CASSLRGQQETQYF. For the CDR3, the DNA is TGTGCCAGCAGCCTACGGGGACAGCAAGAGACCCAGTACTTC.

This clonotype has a handful of counts. The J gene is TRBJ1-5, the V gene TRBV5-5, with no clear D. This CDR3 has 13 residues. V lost 0 bases and J lost 7, with 8 bases in between. CDR1 SGHKS and CDR2 YYEKEE come from the germline V gene (reference sequence). The CDR3 bases are TGTGCCAGCAGCTTGGACAGTGAACAGCCCCAGCATTTT. It encodes CASSLDSEQPQHF.